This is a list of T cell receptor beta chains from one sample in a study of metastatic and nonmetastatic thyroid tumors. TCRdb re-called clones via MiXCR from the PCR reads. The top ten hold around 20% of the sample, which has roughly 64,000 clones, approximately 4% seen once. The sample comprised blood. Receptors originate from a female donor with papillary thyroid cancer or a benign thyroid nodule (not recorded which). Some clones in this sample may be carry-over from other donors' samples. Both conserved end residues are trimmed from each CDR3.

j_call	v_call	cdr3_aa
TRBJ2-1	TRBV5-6	ASSSPGLAGGGGIYNEQF
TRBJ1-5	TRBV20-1	SAGRGGHSNQPQH
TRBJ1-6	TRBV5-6	ASSFGQFYNSPLH
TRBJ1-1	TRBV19	ATCQLGRHTEAF
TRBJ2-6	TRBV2	ASSYGTMSSGANVLT
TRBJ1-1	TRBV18	ASSPTADHTEAF
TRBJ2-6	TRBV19	ASAGSGANVLT
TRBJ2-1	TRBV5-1	ASSLLASGRNEQF
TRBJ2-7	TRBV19	ASSIVLAGSYEQY
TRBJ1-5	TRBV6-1	ASSEWGGDQPQH
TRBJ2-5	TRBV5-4	ASSQTGGETQY
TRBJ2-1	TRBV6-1	ATRKPGLAGGPYEKF
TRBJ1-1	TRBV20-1	SARDRDSLNTEAF
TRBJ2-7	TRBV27	ASSLSGGSSYEQY
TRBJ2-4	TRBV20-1	SAWDSKNIQY
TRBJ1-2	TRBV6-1	ASSGRDINYGYT
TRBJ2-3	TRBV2	ASSSQGAGDTQY
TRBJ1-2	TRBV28	ASRGTGTTGYT
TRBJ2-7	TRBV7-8	ASSLGGTGGLEYEQY
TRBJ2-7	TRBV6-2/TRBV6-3	ASSDSNKGPTPYEQY
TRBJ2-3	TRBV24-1	APSDPDGTDTQY
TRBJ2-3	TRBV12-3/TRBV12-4	ASKRIGTDTQY
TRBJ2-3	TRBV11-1	ASRSTPRTSGTDTQY
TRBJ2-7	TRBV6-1	ASSETGTGGYEQY
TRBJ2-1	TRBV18	ASSPNYRNEQF
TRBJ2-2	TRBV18	ASSPGAARELF
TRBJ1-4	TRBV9	ASSVDRGSGEKLF
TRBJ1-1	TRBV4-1	ASSQVGTNTEAF
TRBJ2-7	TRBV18	ASSRQEGPYEQY